These T cell receptor beta chains were read from a single sample in a study of cytomegalovirus exposure and HLA in healthy donors. Produced via immunoSEQ multiplex PCR; TCRdb's table is partial and in-frame only. The sample carries over 130,000 clones, approximately 80% recorded once. The sequenced sample was PBMCs. The receptors shown here come from a man in his forties or fifties in good health and CMV-seronegative. Each CDR3 is given with its conserved first and last residue. Each record gives: V gene, J gene, D gene, clone size, CDR3 DNA, CDR3 protein. The D gene is left open where the match is weak. Clone size, where shown, is once, few, many, or a class for clones that have expanded.

v_gene: TRBV19; j_gene: TRBJ1-1; d_gene: .; abundance: .; CDR3nt: TGTGCCAGTAGTATAGATCGCACAGGCCAAGCTTTCTTT; CDR3aa: CASSIDRTGQAFF
v_gene: TRBV28; j_gene: TRBJ2-5; d_gene: TRBD1; abundance: .; CDR3nt: TGTGCCAGCAGTCTCCGGGGGACAGGGACGAGGGAGACCCAGTACTTC; CDR3aa: CASSLRGTGTRETQYF
v_gene: TRBV19; j_gene: TRBJ2-7; d_gene: .; abundance: .; CDR3nt: TGTGCCAGTAGTATTGTGGGCACGGACGAGCAGTACTTC; CDR3aa: CASSIVGTDEQYF
v_gene: TRBV2; j_gene: TRBJ1-2; d_gene: .; abundance: .; CDR3nt: TGTGCCAGCAGTGAATTGTCCCAGGATGGCTACACCTTC; CDR3aa: CASSELSQDGYTF
v_gene: TRBV27; j_gene: TRBJ2-5; d_gene: .; abundance: .; CDR3nt: TGTGCCAGCAGGCCGACCTCGGGACTCAAAGGGGAGACCCAGTACTTC; CDR3aa: CASRPTSGLKGETQYF
v_gene: TRBV30; j_gene: TRBJ1-1; d_gene: .; abundance: .; CDR3nt: TGTGCCTGGAGTGTACTCCGGACTGAAGCTTTCTTT; CDR3aa: CAWSVLRTEAFF
v_gene: TRBV5-4; j_gene: TRBJ2-5; d_gene: TRBD1; abundance: once; CDR3nt: TGTGCCAGCAGCTTGGGACAGGGGGCGAGGGAGACCCAGTACTTC; CDR3aa: CASSLGQGARETQYF
v_gene: TRBV29-1; j_gene: TRBJ2-1; d_gene: .; abundance: .; CDR3nt: TGCAGCGCCAGGGGCCCGACAGATAGGAATGAGCAGTTCTTC; CDR3aa: CSARGPTDRNEQFF
v_gene: TRBV19; j_gene: TRBJ2-7; d_gene: .; abundance: .; CDR3nt: TGTGCCAGTAGTATTGCAGGAAACTACGAGCAGTACTTC; CDR3aa: CASSIAGNYEQYF
v_gene: TRBV19; j_gene: TRBJ1-5; d_gene: .; abundance: .; CDR3nt: TGTGCCAGTAGTATGGGGCAGGGATCTTTCTCTCAGCCCCAGCATTTT; CDR3aa: CASSMGQGSFSQPQHF
v_gene: TRBV27; j_gene: TRBJ1-1; d_gene: TRBD1; abundance: .; CDR3nt: TGTGCCAGCCAAGGACAGGGGTATTGGGCTGAAGCTTTCTTT; CDR3aa: CASQGQGYWAEAFF
v_gene: TRBV6-1; j_gene: TRBJ2-7; d_gene: .; abundance: .; CDR3nt: TGTGCCAGCAGTGAACACATGAACTACGAGCAGTACTTC; CDR3aa: CASSEHMNYEQYF
v_gene: TRBV27; j_gene: TRBJ1-2; d_gene: .; abundance: .; CDR3nt: TGTGCCAGCAGTTTATCGGAAGGGGGTAGCGGCTACACCTTC; CDR3aa: CASSLSEGGSGYTF
v_gene: TRBV4-1; j_gene: TRBJ2-7; d_gene: .; abundance: .; CDR3nt: TGCGCCAGCAGCCAAGGGGCGCTGATAACCTACGAGCAGTACTTC; CDR3aa: CASSQGALITYEQYF
v_gene: TRBV27; j_gene: TRBJ1-4; d_gene: TRBD1; abundance: .; CDR3nt: TGTGCCAGCAGTTTAACTCCGGACAGGGCTGAAAAACTGTTTTTT; CDR3aa: CASSLTPDRAEKLFF
v_gene: TRBV6-5; j_gene: TRBJ1-1; d_gene: .; abundance: once; CDR3nt: TGTGCCAGCAGTTCCCCCCACATGAACACTGAAGCTTTCTTT; CDR3aa: CASSSPHMNTEAFF
v_gene: TRBV2; j_gene: TRBJ1-2; d_gene: .; abundance: once; CDR3nt: TGTGCCAGCAGTGAAGCGCAGAACAGGAACTATGGCTACACCTTC; CDR3aa: CASSEAQNRNYGYTF
v_gene: TRBV6-1; j_gene: TRBJ1-1; d_gene: .; abundance: .; CDR3nt: TGTGCCAGCAGTCTATATACAGCGAACACTGAAGCTTTCTTT; CDR3aa: CASSLYTANTEAFF
v_gene: TRBV10-1; j_gene: TRBJ2-7; d_gene: TRBD1; abundance: once; CDR3nt: TGCGCCAGCAGTGCAGGACAGGGGATCCACGAGCAGTACTTC; CDR3aa: CASSAGQGIHEQYF
v_gene: TRBV27; j_gene: TRBJ2-1; d_gene: .; abundance: .; CDR3nt: TGTGCCAGCAGTTTAATATCCCCTAAAAGGCAGTTCTTC; CDR3aa: CASSLISPKRQFF
v_gene: TRBV25-1; j_gene: TRBJ2-1; d_gene: TRBD2; abundance: .; CDR3nt: TGTGCCAGCAGTGATTCAGCGGGAGTGCATGAGCAGTTCTTC; CDR3aa: CASSDSAGVHEQFF
v_gene: TRBV2; j_gene: TRBJ2-7; d_gene: .; abundance: .; CDR3nt: TGTGCCAGCAGTGTCCCCCGGGCAGGGGGGACCTACGAGCAGTACTTC; CDR3aa: CASSVPRAGGTYEQYF
v_gene: TRBV19; j_gene: TRBJ1-1; d_gene: .; abundance: .; CDR3nt: TGTGCCAGTAGTATGGGTGGGGCTGCTGAAGCTTTCTTT; CDR3aa: CASSMGGAAEAFF
v_gene: TRBV13; j_gene: TRBJ2-1; d_gene: TRBD1; abundance: .; CDR3nt: TGTGCCAGCAGCTACAGGGGTGAGCAGTTCTTC; CDR3aa: CASSYRGEQFF
v_gene: TRBV5-6; j_gene: TRBJ1-5; d_gene: TRBD1; abundance: .; CDR3nt: TGTGCCAGCAGCTCGACAGGGGGGAATAGCAATCAGCCCCAGCATTTT; CDR3aa: CASSSTGGNSNQPQHF
v_gene: TRBV7-9; j_gene: TRBJ1-5; d_gene: TRBD1; abundance: .; CDR3nt: TGTGCCAGCAGTCAGGGGGCGGCTCAGCCCCAGCATTTT; CDR3aa: CASSQGAAQPQHF
v_gene: TRBV25-1; j_gene: TRBJ1-4; d_gene: .; abundance: .; CDR3nt: TGTGCCAGCAGTCCAGGGAGGGGTGGTGAAAAACTGTTTTTT; CDR3aa: CASSPGRGGEKLFF
v_gene: TRBV6-5; j_gene: TRBJ2-5; d_gene: .; abundance: .; CDR3nt: TGTGCCAGCAGTTGGACAGTTCAAGAGACCCAGTACTTC; CDR3aa: CASSWTVQETQYF
v_gene: TRBV4-1; j_gene: TRBJ2-3; d_gene: TRBD2; abundance: once; CDR3nt: TGCGCCAGCAGCCACGACGGGGGGGATGCAGATACGCAGTATTTT; CDR3aa: CASSHDGGDADTQYF
v_gene: TRBV7-2; j_gene: TRBJ2-1; d_gene: TRBD2; abundance: few; CDR3nt: TGTGCCAGCAGCCCTAGCGGGGGGGCCTTCGGTGAGCAGTTCTTC; CDR3aa: CASSPSGGAFGEQFF
v_gene: TRBV28; j_gene: TRBJ2-1; d_gene: .; abundance: .; CDR3nt: TGTGCCAGCCATGAAGGGGTGGCCCAATCCTACAATGAGCAGTTCTTC; CDR3aa: CASHEGVAQSYNEQFF
v_gene: TRBV7-9; j_gene: TRBJ2-6; d_gene: .; abundance: .; CDR3nt: TGTGCCAGCAGCTTAGACAGTCGCTCTGGGGCCAACGTCCTGACTTTC; CDR3aa: CASSLDSRSGANVLTF
v_gene: TRBV5-4; j_gene: TRBJ1-4; d_gene: .; abundance: .; CDR3nt: TGTGCCAGCAGCTTTGGGGGGGGCCAAGGGAATGAAAAACTGTTTTTT; CDR3aa: CASSFGGGQGNEKLFF
v_gene: TRBV27; j_gene: TRBJ2-1; d_gene: .; abundance: .; CDR3nt: TGTGCCAGCAGTTTAAACGAAGGTGGGGGCGGATCGATTTACAATGAGCAGTTCTTC; CDR3aa: CASSLNEGGGGSIYNEQFF
v_gene: TRBV5-1; j_gene: TRBJ2-1; d_gene: .; abundance: .; CDR3nt: TGCGCCAGCAGCTTGACTCCAAAAGCCAATGAGCAGTTCTTC; CDR3aa: CASSLTPKANEQFF
v_gene: TRBV5-1; j_gene: TRBJ2-1; d_gene: .; abundance: .; CDR3nt: TGCGCCGGCTCCATCCCAGGGTCGAATGAGCAGTTCTTC; CDR3aa: CAGSIPGSNEQFF
v_gene: TRBV5-6; j_gene: TRBJ1-2; d_gene: TRBD1; abundance: .; CDR3nt: TGTGCCAGCAGCTTGGCCGACAGGGTCGGCTATGGCTACACCTTC; CDR3aa: CASSLADRVGYGYTF
v_gene: TRBV27; j_gene: TRBJ1-2; d_gene: TRBD1; abundance: .; CDR3nt: TGTGCCAGCAGTTCATCAGTGACAGGGGGCTTAGGAGGTGGCTACACCTTC; CDR3aa: CASSSSVTGGLGGGYTF
v_gene: TRBV5-3; j_gene: TRBJ2-3; d_gene: .; abundance: .; CDR3nt: TGTGCCAGAAGCTCCGAAGTCGACAGGCCGGACACAGATACGCAGTATTTT; CDR3aa: CARSSEVDRPDTDTQYF
v_gene: TRBV5-1; j_gene: TRBJ1-6; d_gene: .; abundance: .; CDR3nt: TGCGCCAGCAGCGGAGGCGGAACAGGGTTAGATTCACCCCTCCACTTT; CDR3aa: CASSGGGTGLDSPLHF
v_gene: TRBV27; j_gene: TRBJ2-3; d_gene: TRBD2; abundance: .; CDR3nt: TGTGCCAGCAGTATTCTAGCGGGAGGAGTCACAGATACGCAGTATTTT; CDR3aa: CASSILAGGVTDTQYF
v_gene: TRBV4-1; j_gene: TRBJ2-1; d_gene: TRBD1; abundance: .; CDR3nt: TGCGCCAGCAGCCAAGTGGGACAGGGGCGGAATGAGCAGTTCTTC; CDR3aa: CASSQVGQGRNEQFF
v_gene: TRBV5-4; j_gene: TRBJ2-3; d_gene: .; abundance: .; CDR3nt: TGTGCCAGCAGCCCCGAGGGGGGGCGTCAAGATACGCAGTATTTT; CDR3aa: CASSPEGGRQDTQYF
v_gene: TRBV14; j_gene: TRBJ2-5; d_gene: TRBD2; abundance: .; CDR3nt: TGTGCCAGCAGCCAACTCGGACTAGCGGGAGAGACCCAGTACTTC; CDR3aa: CASSQLGLAGETQYF
v_gene: TRBV4-1; j_gene: TRBJ2-2; d_gene: .; abundance: .; CDR3nt: TGCGCCAGCAGCCGCTGGCAGGGCGTCGCGAACACCGGGGAGCTGTTTTTT; CDR3aa: CASSRWQGVANTGELFF
v_gene: TRBV7-8; j_gene: TRBJ1-1; d_gene: .; abundance: .; CDR3nt: TGTGCCAGCAGCAGACAGGAGAACACTGAAGCTTTCTTT; CDR3aa: CASSRQENTEAFF
v_gene: TRBV5-6; j_gene: TRBJ2-7; d_gene: TRBD1; abundance: .; CDR3nt: TGTGCCAGCAGCTTGGTGGCAGGGGGTAGGTTGGAGTCGCGCGAGCAGTACTTC; CDR3aa: CASSLVAGGRLESREQYF
v_gene: TRBV11-3; j_gene: TRBJ2-1; d_gene: .; abundance: .; CDR3nt: TGTGCCAGCAGCTTAGTTAGCGGCCCCTACAATGAGCAGTTCTTC; CDR3aa: CASSLVSGPYNEQFF
v_gene: TRBV15; j_gene: TRBJ2-7; d_gene: TRBD2; abundance: .; CDR3nt: TGTGCCACCAGCAGAGAGGGGACTAGCTCCTACGAGCAGTACTTC; CDR3aa: CATSREGTSSYEQYF
v_gene: TRBV5-1; j_gene: TRBJ2-7; d_gene: TRBD2; abundance: .; CDR3nt: TGCGCCAGCACCCGGACTAGCGGGAGCCCATTCTACGAGCAGTACTTC; CDR3aa: CASTRTSGSPFYEQYF
v_gene: TRBV28; j_gene: TRBJ2-7; d_gene: TRBD2; abundance: .; CDR3nt: TGTGCCACCACTCTAGCGGGGGGACAGAGCTCCTACGAGCAGTACTTC; CDR3aa: CATTLAGGQSSYEQYF
v_gene: TRBV19; j_gene: TRBJ2-7; d_gene: TRBD1; abundance: .; CDR3nt: TGTGCCAGTAGTATCCGGACAGGGGGAGAGCAGTACTTC; CDR3aa: CASSIRTGGEQYF
v_gene: TRBV30; j_gene: TRBJ2-1; d_gene: .; abundance: .; CDR3nt: TGTGCCTGGAGTGCAGCACGGGCAGGGCGCGATGAGCAGTTCTTC; CDR3aa: CAWSAARAGRDEQFF
v_gene: TRBV6-5; j_gene: TRBJ1-2; d_gene: TRBD1; abundance: .; CDR3nt: TGTGCCAGCAGTCTGGACAGGGATGGCTACACCTTC; CDR3aa: CASSLDRDGYTF
v_gene: TRBV11-2; j_gene: TRBJ2-7; d_gene: TRBD1; abundance: .; CDR3nt: TGTGCCAGCAGCTTAGACCTAAGGACAGGGGACGAGCAGTACTTC; CDR3aa: CASSLDLRTGDEQYF
v_gene: TRBV15; j_gene: TRBJ2-2; d_gene: .; abundance: .; CDR3nt: TGTGCCACCAGAGAAGGACGGGGGAGGTTCACCGGGGAGCTGTTTTTT; CDR3aa: CATREGRGRFTGELFF
v_gene: TRBV7-6; j_gene: TRBJ2-1; d_gene: .; abundance: .; CDR3nt: TGTGCCAGCAGCTTGGGGGGTACCTACAATGAGCAGTTCTTC; CDR3aa: CASSLGGTYNEQFF